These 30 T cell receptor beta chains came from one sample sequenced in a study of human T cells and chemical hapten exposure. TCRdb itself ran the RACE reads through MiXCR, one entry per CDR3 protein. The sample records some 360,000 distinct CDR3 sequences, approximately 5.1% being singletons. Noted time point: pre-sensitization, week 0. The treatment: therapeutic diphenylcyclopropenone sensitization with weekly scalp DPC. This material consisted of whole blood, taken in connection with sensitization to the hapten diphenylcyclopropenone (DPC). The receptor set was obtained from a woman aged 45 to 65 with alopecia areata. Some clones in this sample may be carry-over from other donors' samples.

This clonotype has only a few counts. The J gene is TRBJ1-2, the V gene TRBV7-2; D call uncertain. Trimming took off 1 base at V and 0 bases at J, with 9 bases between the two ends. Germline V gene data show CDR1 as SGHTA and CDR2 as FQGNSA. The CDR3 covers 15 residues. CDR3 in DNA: TGTGCCAGCAGCTTAGGGCCCATCGCTAACTATGGCTACACCTTC. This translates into CASSLGPIANYGYTF.

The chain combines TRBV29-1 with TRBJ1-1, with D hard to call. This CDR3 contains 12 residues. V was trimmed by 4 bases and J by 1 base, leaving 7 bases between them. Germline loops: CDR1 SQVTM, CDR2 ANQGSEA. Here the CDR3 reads CSVGVQNTEAFF. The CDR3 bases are TGCAGCGTTGGAGTCCAGAACACTGAAGCTTTCTTT.

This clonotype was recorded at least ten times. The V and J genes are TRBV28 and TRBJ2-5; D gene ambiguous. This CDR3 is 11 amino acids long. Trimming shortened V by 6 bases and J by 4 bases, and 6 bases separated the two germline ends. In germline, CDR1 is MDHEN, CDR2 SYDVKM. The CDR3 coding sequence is TGTGCCAGCAGCGAGCTAGAGACCCAGTACTTC. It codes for CASSELETQYF.

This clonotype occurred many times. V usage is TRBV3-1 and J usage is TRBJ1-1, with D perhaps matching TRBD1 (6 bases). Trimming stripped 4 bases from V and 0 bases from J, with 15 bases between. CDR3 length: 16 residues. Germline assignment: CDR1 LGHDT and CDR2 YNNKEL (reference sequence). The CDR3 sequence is CASSPGGAGVNTEAFF. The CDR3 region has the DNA TGTGCCAGCAGCCCTGGGGGCGCAGGGGTGAACACTGAAGCTTTCTTT.

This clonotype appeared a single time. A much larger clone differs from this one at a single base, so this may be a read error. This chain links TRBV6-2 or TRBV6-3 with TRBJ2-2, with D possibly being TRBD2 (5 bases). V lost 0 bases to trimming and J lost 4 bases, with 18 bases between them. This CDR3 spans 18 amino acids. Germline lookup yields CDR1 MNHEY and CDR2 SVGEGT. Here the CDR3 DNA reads TGTGCCAGCAGTTACTCTCTTTTGGCGGGTTTCGGCACCGGGGAGCTGTTTTTT. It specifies CASSYSLLAGFGTGELFF.

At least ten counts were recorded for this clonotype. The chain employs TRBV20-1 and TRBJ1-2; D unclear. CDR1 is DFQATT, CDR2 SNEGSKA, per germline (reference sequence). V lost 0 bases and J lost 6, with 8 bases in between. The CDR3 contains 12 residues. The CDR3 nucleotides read TGCAGTGCTAGAGATTTGACGGATGGCTACACCTTC. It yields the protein CSARDLTDGYTF.

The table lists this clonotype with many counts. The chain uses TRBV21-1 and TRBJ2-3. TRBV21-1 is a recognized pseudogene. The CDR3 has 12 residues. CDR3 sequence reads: CASSKEDTQQYF. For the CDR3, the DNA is TGTGCCAGCAGCAAAGAGGATACGCAGCAGTATTTT.

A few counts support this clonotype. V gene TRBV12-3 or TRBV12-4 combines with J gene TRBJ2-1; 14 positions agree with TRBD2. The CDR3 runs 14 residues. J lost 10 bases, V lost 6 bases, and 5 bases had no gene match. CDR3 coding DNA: TGTGCCAGCAGCTGGGGACTAGCGGGGGTGGAGCAGTTCTTC. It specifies CASSWGLAGVEQFF.

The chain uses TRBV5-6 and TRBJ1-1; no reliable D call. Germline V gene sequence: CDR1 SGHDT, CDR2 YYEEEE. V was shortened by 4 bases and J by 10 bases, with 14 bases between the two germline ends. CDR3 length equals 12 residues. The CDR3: CASSRGGEIAFF. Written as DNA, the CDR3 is TGTGCCAGCAGCCGAGGCGGGGAAATAGCTTTCTTT.

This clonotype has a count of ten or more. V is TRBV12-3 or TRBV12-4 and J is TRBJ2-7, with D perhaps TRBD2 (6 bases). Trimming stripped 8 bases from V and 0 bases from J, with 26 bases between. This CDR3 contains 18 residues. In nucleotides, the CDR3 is TGTGCCAGCTCCTGGGATCCGGGACGGGGGACGAGCTCCTACGAGCAGTACTTC. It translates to CASSWDPGRGTSSYEQYF.

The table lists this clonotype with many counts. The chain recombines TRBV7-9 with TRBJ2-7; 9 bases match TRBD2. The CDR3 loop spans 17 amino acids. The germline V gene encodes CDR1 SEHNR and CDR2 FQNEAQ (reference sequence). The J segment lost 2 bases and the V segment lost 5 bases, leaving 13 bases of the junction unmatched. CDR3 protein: CASSPPLGREGTYEQYF. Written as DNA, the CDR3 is TGTGCCAGCAGCCCACCCCTCGGGCGGGAGGGGACCTACGAGCAGTACTTC.

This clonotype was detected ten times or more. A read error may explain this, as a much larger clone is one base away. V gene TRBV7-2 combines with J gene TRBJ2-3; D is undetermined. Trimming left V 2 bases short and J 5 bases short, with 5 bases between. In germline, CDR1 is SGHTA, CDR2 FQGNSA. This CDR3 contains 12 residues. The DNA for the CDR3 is TGTGCCAGCAGCTTATGGGGAGATACGCAGTATTTT. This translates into CASSLWGDTQYF.

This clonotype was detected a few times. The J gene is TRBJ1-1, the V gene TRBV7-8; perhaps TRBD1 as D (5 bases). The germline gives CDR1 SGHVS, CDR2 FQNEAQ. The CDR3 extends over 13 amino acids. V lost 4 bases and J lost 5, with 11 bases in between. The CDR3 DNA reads TGTGCCAGCAGCTGGGGGGGTAAAACTGAAGCTTTCTTT. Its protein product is CASSWGGKTEAFF.

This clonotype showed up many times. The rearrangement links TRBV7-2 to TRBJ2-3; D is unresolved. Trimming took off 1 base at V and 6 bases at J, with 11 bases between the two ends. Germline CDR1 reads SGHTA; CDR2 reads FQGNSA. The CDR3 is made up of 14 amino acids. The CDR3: CASSLEGRHDTQYF. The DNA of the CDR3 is TGTGCCAGCAGCTTAGAGGGCCGCCACGATACGCAGTATTTT.

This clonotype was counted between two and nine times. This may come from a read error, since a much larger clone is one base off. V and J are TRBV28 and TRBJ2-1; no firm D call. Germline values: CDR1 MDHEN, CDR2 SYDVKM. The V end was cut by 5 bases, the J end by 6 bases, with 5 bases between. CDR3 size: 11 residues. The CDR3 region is CASSGPNEQFF. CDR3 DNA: TGTGCCAGCAGTGGTCCCAATGAGCAGTTCTTC.

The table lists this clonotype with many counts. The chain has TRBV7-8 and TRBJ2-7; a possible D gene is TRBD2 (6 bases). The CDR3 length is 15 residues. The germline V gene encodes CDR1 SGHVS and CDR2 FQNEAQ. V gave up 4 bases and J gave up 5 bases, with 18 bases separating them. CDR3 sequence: CASSSFAGRADEQYF. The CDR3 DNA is TGTGCCAGCAGCTCCTTTGCGGGACGGGCGGACGAGCAGTACTTC. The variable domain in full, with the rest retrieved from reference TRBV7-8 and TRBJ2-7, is GAGVSQSPRYKVAKRGQDVALRCDPISGHVSLFWYQQALGQGPEFLTYFQNEAQLDKSGLPSDRFFAERPEGSVSTLKIQRTQQEDSAVYLCASSSFAGRADEQYFGPGTRLTVT.

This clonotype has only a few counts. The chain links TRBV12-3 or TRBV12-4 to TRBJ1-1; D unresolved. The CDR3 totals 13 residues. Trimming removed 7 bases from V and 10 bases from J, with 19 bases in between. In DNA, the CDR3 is TGTGCCAGCACTCCAGAACCAGGAGTGGGAGCTTTCTTT. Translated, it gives CASTPEPGVGAFF.

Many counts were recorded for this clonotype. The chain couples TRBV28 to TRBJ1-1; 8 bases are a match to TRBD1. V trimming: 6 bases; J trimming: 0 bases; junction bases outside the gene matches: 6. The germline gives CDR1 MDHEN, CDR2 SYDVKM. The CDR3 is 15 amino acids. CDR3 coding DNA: TGTGCCAGCAGAACCCTCAGGGGGCTGAACACTGAAGCTTTCTTT. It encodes CASRTLRGLNTEAFF.

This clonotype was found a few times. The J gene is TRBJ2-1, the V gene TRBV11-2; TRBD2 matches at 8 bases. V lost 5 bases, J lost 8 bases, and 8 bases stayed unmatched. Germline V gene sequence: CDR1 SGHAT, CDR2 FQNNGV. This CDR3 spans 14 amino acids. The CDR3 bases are TGTGCCAGCAGCCCCCGGACTAGCTGGGATGAGCAGTTCTTC. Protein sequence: CASSPRTSWDEQFF.

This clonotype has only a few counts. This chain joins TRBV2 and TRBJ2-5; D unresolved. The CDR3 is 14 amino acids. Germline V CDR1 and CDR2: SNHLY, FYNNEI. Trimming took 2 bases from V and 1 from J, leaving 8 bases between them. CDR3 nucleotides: TGTGCCAGCAGTGAACAAGGGTTCCAAGAGACCCAGTACTTC. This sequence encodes CASSEQGFQETQYF.

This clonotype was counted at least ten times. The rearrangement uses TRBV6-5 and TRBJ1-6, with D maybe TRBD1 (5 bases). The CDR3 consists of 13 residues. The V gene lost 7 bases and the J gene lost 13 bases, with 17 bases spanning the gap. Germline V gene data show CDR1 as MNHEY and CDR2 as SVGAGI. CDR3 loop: CASTRDGISPLHF. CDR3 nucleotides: TGTGCCAGCACCCGGGACGGCATCTCTCCCCTCCACTTT.

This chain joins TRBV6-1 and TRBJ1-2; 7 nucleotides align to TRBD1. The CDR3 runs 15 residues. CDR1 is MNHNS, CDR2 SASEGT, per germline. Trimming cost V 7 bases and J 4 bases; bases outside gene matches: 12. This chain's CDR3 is CASILIRDSPYGYTF. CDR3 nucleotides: TGTGCCAGCATTCTTATTCGGGACAGCCCCTATGGCTACACCTTC.

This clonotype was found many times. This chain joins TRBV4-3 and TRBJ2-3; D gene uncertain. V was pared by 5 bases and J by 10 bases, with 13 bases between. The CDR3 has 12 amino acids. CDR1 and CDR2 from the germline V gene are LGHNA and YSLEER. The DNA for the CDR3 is TGCGCCAGCAGCGCCTTCGTGGGCCCGCAGTATTTT. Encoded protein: CASSAFVGPQYF.

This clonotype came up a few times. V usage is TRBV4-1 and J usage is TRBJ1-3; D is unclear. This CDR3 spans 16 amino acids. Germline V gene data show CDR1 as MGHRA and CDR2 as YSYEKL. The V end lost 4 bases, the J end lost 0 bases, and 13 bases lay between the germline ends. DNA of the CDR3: TGCGCCAGCAGCCGCCCCGACGGCTCCTCTGGAAACACCATATATTTT. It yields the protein CASSRPDGSSGNTIYF.

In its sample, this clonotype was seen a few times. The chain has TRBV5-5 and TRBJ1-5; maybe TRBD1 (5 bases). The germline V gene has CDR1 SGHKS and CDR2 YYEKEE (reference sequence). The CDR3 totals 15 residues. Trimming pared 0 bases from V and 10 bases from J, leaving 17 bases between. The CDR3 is CASSLVSNRQGPQHF. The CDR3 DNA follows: TGTGCCAGCAGCTTGGTTTCCAACCGGCAGGGACCCCAGCATTTT. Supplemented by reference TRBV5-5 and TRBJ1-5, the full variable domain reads DAGVTQSPTHLIKTRGQQVTLRCSPISGHKSVSWYQQVLGQGPQFIFQYYEKEERGRGNFPDRFSARQFPNYSSELNVNALLLGDSALYLCASSLVSNRQGPQHFGDGTRLSIL.

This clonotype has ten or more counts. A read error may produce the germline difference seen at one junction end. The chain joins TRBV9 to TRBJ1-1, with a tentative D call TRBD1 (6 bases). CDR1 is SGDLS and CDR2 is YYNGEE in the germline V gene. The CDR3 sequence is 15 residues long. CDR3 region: CASSVGPTGYTETFF. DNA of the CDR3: TGTGCCAGCAGCGTCGGCCCGACAGGATACACTGAAACTTTCTTT.

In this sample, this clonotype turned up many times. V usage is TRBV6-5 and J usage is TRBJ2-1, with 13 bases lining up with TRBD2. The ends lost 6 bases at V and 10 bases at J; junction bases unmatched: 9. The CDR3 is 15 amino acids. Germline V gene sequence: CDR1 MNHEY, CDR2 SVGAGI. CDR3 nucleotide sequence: TGTGCCAGCAGCCGCGGACTAGCGGGGGCCCGAGAGCAGTTCTTC. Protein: CASSRGLAGAREQFF.

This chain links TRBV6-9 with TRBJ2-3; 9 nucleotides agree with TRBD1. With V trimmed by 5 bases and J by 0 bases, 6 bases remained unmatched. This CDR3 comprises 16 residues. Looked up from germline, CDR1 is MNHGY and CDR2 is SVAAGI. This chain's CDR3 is CASSDYRGPSTDTQYF. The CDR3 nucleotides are TGTGCCAGCAGTGACTACAGGGGGCCGAGCACAGATACGCAGTATTTT.

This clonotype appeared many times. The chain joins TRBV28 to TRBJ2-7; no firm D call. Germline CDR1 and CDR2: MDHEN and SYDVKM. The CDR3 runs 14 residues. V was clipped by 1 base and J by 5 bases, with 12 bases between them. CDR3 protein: CASSLSGPNNEQYF. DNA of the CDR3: TGTGCCAGCAGTTTATCCGGACCGAACAACGAGCAGTACTTC.

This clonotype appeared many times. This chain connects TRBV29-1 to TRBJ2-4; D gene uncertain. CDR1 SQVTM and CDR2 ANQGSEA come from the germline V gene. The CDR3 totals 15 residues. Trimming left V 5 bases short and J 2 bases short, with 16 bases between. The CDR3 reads CSVIEEWGSKNIQYF. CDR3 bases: TGCAGCGTTATTGAGGAGTGGGGTTCCAAAAACATTCAGTACTTC.